Listed below are T cell receptor beta chains from one sample, sequenced in a study of blood T cell repertoires in COVID-19. Sequenced by immunoSEQ multiplex PCR; TCRdb stores in-frame clones only, minus some. The sample contains under 250,000 clones, almost 85% of which appear only once. Sequenced sample: peripheral blood. The receptors stem from a woman aged 70-85 years with COVID-19, enrolled during active disease. Both conserved end residues are trimmed from each CDR3. A D gene is named only where the DNA matches it firmly.

v_call	cdr3_length	d_call	j_call	cdr3_aa
TRBV19	12	TRBD1	TRBJ1-1	ASSTQGADTEAF
TRBV27	13	-	TRBJ2-3	ASSLFRETTDTQY
TRBV9	13	TRBD2	TRBJ2-1	ASSGGLAYHNEQF
TRBV7-2	12	-	TRBJ2-3	ASSPQGGPDTQY
TRBV5-4	13	TRBD1	TRBJ2-3	ASSPGQGKKDTQY
TRBV6-2/TRBV6-3	14	TRBD1	TRBJ1-5	ASSQTAGTGSSAQH
TRBV6-1	12	TRBD1	TRBJ1-2	ASSDRGTVYGYT
TRBV4-3	14	-	TRBJ1-2	ASSPQMQGGAYGYT
TRBV3-1/TRBV3-2	14	TRBD2	TRBJ2-1	ASSPDWLAGMAEQF
TRBV4-1	14	TRBD2	TRBJ2-1	ASSQDPLAGVAEQF
TRBV5-5	17	TRBD1	TRBJ1-2	ASSPKFYGTGEFIHGYT
TRBV9	13	-	TRBJ1-6	ASSVGRVGNSPLH
TRBV7-2	12	-	TRBJ1-1	ASSLGGPGTEAF
TRBV7-2	14	TRBD2	TRBJ2-3	ASSISLAGVRDTQY
TRBV7-8	12	-	TRBJ1-5	ASSSGGRDQPQH
TRBV4-3	14	TRBD1	TRBJ1-1	ASSHRGQGGTTEAF